These T cell receptor beta chains were read from a single sample in a study of blood T cells in healthy people across ages. TCRdb used MiXCR to reprocess the 5' RACE reads, holding one entry per CDR3 protein. This table holds hundreds of thousands of distinct CDR3 sequences, over 45% found once. Sequenced input: blood. The receptor set was obtained from a young man in good health. The conserved cysteine and the conserved F or W are not part of the CDR3 here. Each record gives: J gene, V gene, CDR3 protein.

>TRBJ2-3|TRBV7-2
ASSLALAGPRDTQY
>TRBJ2-1|TRBV30
AWSVGLAYNEQF
>TRBJ2-3|TRBV7-2
ASSLPSGGPSTDTQY
>TRBJ2-4|TRBV20-1
SVPGLAGNIQY
>TRBJ2-7|TRBV5-1
ASSLSGQPIDEQY
>NA|TRBV20-1
STIQPTSGRGTQY
>TRBJ2-4|TRBV4-3
ASSRRTVLAKNIQY
>TRBJ2-5|TRBV7-2
ASSKGPLGETQY
>TRBJ2-7|TRBV27
ASSVGDENEQY
>TRBJ2-5|TRBV7-2
ASSAGLAGGETQY
>TRBJ1-2|TRBV20-1
SARKGTGDGYT
>TRBJ2-7|TRBV6-5
ASRRVHQHEQY